This T cell receptor beta chain was recovered during a study of patients and donors after allogeneic stem cell transplantation. TCRdb used MiXCR to reprocess the RT-PCR reads, holding one entry per CDR3 protein. The table has about 960,000 distinct CDR3 sequences, more than 15% seen once. Trimming pared 7 bases from V and 5 bases from J, leaving 11 bases between. Germline CDR1 is SQVTM and CDR2 is ANQGSEA. The length of the CDR3 is 11 residues. This clonotype was counted between two and nine times. V is TRBV29-1 and J is TRBJ1-2; D uncertain. Sequenced input: blood, either unsorted or a sorted T cell fraction (not recorded which). The TCR was taken from a human donor who was either an allogeneic HSCT recipient or a stem cell or donor lymphocyte infusion donor (not recorded which). It is not recorded whose cells these are; they may come from a transplant donor. The CDR3 protein is CSAEQRYGYTF. The CDR3 nucleotides are TGCAGCGCCGAACAGAGATATGGCTACACCTTC.